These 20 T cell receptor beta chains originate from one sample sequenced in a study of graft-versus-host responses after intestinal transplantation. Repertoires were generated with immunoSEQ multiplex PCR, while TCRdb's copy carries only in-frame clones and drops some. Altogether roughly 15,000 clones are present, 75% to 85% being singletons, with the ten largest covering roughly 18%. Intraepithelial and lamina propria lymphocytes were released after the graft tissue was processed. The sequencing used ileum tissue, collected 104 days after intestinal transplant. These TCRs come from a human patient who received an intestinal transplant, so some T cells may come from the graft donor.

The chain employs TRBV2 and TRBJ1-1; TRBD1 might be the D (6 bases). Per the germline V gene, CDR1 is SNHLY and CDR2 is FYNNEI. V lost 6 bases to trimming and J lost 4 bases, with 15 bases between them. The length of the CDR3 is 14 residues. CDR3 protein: CASSLGGGGTEAFF. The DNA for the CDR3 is TGTGCCAGCAGCTTAGGAGGGGGTGGCACTGAAGCTTTCTTT.

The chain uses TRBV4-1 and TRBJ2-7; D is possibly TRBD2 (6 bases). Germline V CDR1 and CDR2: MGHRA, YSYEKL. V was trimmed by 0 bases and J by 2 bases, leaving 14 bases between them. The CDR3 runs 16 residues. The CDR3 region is CASSQDSAGTPYEQYF. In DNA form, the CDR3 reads TGCGCCAGCAGCCAAGATTCAGCGGGTACGCCCTACGAGCAGTACTTC.

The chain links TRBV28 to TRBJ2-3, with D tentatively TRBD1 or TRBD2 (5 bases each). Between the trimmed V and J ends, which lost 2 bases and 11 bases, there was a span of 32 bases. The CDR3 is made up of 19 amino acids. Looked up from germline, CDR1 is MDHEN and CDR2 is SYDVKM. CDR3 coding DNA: TGTGCCAGCAGTTTAATGGCGGGCCGACAGTATTTATCCGAAAAGGGGCAGTATTTT. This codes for CASSLMAGRQYLSEKGQYF.

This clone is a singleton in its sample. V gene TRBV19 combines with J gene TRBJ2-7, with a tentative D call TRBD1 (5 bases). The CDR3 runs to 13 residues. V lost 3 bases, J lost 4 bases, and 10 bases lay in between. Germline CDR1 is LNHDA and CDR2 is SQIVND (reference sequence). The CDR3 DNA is TGTGCCAGTAGTATTAGGGGCACTTACGAGCAGTACTTC. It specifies CASSIRGTYEQYF.

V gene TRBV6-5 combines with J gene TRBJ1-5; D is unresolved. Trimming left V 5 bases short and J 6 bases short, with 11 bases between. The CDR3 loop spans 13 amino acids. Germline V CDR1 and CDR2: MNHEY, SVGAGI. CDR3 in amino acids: CASSEYASQPQHF. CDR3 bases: TGTGCCAGCAGTGAATATGCATCTCAGCCCCAGCATTTT.

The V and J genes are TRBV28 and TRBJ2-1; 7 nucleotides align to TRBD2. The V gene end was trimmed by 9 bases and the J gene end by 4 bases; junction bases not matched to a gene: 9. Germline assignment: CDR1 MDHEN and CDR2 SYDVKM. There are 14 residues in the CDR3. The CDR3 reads CASRPGTMYNEQFF. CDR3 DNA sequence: TGTGCCAGTAGGCCGGGGACTATGTACAATGAGCAGTTCTTC.

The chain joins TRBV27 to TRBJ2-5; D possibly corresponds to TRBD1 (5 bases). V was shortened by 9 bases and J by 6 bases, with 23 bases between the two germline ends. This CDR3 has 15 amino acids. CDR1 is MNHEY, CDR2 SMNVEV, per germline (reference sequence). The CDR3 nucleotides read TGTGCCAGTTGGGGCTCGAGCCTCGTGGGGAAGACCCAGTACTTC. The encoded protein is CASWGSSLVGKTQYF.

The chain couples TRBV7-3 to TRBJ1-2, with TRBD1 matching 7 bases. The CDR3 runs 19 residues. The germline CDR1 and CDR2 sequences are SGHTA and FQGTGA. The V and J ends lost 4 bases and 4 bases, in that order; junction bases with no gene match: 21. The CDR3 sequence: CASSSPATITGVVSYGYTF. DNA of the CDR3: TGTGCCAGCAGCTCTCCCGCAACTATTACAGGGGTGGTTAGCTATGGCTACACCTTC.

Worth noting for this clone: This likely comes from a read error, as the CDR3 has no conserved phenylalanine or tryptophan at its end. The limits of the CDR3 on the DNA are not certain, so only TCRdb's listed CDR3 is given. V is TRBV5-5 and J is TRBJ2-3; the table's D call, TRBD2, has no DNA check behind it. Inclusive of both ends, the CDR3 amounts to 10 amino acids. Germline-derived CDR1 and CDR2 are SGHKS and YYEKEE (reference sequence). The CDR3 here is CASSSNVGGS.

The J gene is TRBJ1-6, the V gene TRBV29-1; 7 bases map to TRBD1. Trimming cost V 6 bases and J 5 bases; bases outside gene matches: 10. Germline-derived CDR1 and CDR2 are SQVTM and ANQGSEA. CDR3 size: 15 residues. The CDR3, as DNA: TGCAGCGTGGGGATCAAGGGGGCACATAATTCACCCCTCCACTTT. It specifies CSVGIKGAHNSPLHF.

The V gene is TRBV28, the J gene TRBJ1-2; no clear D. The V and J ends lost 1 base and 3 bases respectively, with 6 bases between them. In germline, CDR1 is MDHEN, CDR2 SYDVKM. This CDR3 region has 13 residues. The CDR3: CASSLLPDYGYTF. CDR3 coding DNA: TGTGCCAGCAGTTTATTGCCAGACTATGGCTACACCTTC.

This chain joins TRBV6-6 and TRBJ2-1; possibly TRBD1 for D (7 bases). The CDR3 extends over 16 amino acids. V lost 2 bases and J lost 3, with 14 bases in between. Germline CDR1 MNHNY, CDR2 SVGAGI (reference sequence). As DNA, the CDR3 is TGTGCCAGCAGTTACGCGGGACAGTTAAACTACAATGAGCAGTTCTTC. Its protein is CASSYAGQLNYNEQFF.

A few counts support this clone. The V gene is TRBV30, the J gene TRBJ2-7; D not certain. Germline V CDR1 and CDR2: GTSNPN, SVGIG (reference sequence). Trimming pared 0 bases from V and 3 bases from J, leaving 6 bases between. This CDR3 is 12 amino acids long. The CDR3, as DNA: TGTGCCTGGAGTGTACAAGACTACGAGCAGTACTTC. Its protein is CAWSVQDYEQYF.

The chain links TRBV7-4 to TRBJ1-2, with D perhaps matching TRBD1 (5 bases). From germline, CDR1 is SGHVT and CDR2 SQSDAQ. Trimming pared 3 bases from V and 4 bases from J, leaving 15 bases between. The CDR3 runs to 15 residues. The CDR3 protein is CASSFSKGLLYGYTF. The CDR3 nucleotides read TGTGCCAGCAGCTTTTCCAAGGGGTTACTCTATGGCTACACCTTC.

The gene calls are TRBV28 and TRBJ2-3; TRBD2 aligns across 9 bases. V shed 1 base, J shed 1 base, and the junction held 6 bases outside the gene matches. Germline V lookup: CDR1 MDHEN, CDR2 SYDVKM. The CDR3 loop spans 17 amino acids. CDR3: CASSLFSSGRGTDTQYF. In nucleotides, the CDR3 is TGTGCCAGCAGTTTATTTAGTAGCGGGAGAGGCACAGATACGCAGTATTTT.

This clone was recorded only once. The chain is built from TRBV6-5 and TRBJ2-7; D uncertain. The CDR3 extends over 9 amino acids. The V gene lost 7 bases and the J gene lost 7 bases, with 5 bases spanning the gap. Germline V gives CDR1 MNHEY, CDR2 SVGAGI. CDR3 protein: CASILEQYF. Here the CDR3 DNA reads TGTGCCAGCATTCTTGAGCAGTACTTC.

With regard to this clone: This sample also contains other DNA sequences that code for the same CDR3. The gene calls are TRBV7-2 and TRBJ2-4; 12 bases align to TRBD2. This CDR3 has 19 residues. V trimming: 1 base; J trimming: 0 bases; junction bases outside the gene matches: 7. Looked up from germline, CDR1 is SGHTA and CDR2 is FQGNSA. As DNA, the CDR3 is TGTGCCAGCAGCTTAGTGGGACTAGCGGGCCAACTAGCCAAAAACATTCAGTACTTC. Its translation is CASSLVGLAGQLAKNIQYF.

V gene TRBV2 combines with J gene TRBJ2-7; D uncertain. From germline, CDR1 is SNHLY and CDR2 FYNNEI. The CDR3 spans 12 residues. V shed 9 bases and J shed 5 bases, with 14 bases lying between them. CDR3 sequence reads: CARSLITNEQYF. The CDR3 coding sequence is TGTGCCAGGTCCCTAATTACGAACGAGCAGTACTTC.

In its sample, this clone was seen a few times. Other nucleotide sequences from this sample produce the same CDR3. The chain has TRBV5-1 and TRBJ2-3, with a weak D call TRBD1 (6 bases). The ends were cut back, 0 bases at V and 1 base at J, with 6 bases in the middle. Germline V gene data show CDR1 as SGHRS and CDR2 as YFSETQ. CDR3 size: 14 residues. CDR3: CASSLGGRTDTQYF. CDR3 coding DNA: TGCGCCAGCAGCTTGGGGGGGCGCACAGATACGCAGTATTTT.

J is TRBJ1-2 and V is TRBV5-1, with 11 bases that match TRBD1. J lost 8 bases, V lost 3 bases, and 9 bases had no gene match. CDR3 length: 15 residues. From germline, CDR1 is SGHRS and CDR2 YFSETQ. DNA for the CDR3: TGCGCCAGCAGCTCAACCGGGACAGGGGGAGACGGCTACACCTTC. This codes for CASSSTGTGGDGYTF.